This is a list of T cell receptor beta chains from one sample in a study of CD8+CD57+ T cells in acquired aplastic anemia. TCRdb re-called the reads through MiXCR, storing one row per CDR3 protein. The sample lists roughly 250,000 distinct CDR3 sequences; around 46% were seen once. Sequencing was carried out using sorted CD4+, CD8+, or CD8+CD57+ T cells (not recorded which) from PBMCs. Receptors were obtained from a human donor with aplastic anemia. Both conserved end residues are part of each CDR3. The order of the fields is J gene, V gene, CDR3 protein.

>TRBJ1-5|TRBV19
CASSTRTGGTGSNQPQHF
>TRBJ2-7|TRBV5-1
CASSLGDRGYEQYF
>TRBJ2-7|TRBV7-2
CASSTLTGTYEQYF
>TRBJ1-1|TRBV6-4
CASSPGKLTEAFF
>TRBJ2-2|TRBV7-9
CASSQDSGRFRVTGELFF
>-|TRBV9
CASSTQRLAGEQETQYF
>TRBJ1-1|TRBV9
CASSLEGTGTGATFF
>TRBJ1-2|TRBV4-1
CASSGTSPGYTF
>TRBJ1-1|TRBV29-1
CSAKDRMNTEAFF
>TRBJ2-1|TRBV7-9
CASSQNNEQFF
>TRBJ2-1|TRBV7-3
CASSPLNNGEQFF
>TRBJ2-5|TRBV20-1
CSGNRGWETQYF
>TRBJ2-3|TRBV7-3
CASSLRGGSYNEQYF
>TRBJ1-1|TRBV7-9
CASSDLQANTEAFF
>TRBJ1-2|TRBV5-8
CASNWGTGNGYTF
>TRBJ2-3|TRBV7-2
CASSLPRGRTDTQYF
>TRBJ2-1|TRBV6-5
CASSDRVKQFF
>TRBJ2-6|TRBV9
CASSVSYRPVLTF
>TRBJ1-6|TRBV7-9
CASSTQGDGSPLHF
>TRBJ1-4|TRBV5-1
CASSFWGAVNGKLFF
>-|TRBV20-1
CSAKTTGITTYNEQFF
>TRBJ2-7|TRBV24-1
CATSDLLLAGTPYEQYF
>-|TRBV5-4
CASSRTWTASYEQYF
>TRBJ1-5|TRBV24-1
CATSEDRDDNQPQHF
>TRBJ2-7|TRBV5-8
CASSPYPWEQYF
>TRBJ2-7|TRBV2
CASRGGTGGSYEQYF
>TRBJ1-3|TRBV10-3
CAISGTDSGNTIYF
>TRBJ2-7|TRBV10-3
CASSELAGVSEQYF
>TRBJ1-1|TRBV12-3/TRBV12-4
CASKLNTEAFF
>TRBJ2-1|TRBV2
CASMLAGYNEQFF
>TRBJ2-3|TRBV7-2
CASSSAGTDTQYF
>TRBJ1-6|TRBV9
CASSGGGDNSPLHF
>TRBJ1-4|TRBV24-1
CATSANHRACGEKLFF
>TRBJ2-7|TRBV11-1
CASSLEQGVGIYEQYF
>TRBJ2-1|TRBV3-1
CASSSLYNEQFF
>TRBJ1-2|TRBV10-3
CAISEGRTSYGYTF
>TRBJ1-2|TRBV19
CASSISGGAHYGYTF
>TRBJ1-1|TRBV24-1
CATSDPSALNTEAFF
>TRBJ2-7|TRBV7-2
CASSLTSGGFYEQYF
>TRBJ1-4|TRBV7-9
CASSSVDRGHGKLFF
>TRBJ2-7|TRBV24-1
CATSDFVPLEQYF
>TRBJ2-1|TRBV7-2
CASSSTGALRFF
>TRBJ1-1|TRBV20-1
CSARWWRAGGDTEAFF
>TRBJ2-3|TRBV27
CASSSGLVYDTQYF
>TRBJ2-1|TRBV28
CASSHEAGTVNNEQFF
>TRBJ2-3|TRBV7-2
CASSLYRGQVSTDTQYF
>TRBJ2-6|TRBV15
CATSTQGASSGANVLTF